Presented here are 30 T cell receptor beta chains from one specimen sequenced in a study of liver allograft versus peripheral blood T cells. Study-wide background: Recipients' peripheral blood T cell receptor repertoires were compared with those in transplanted livers.

A single record per CDR3 protein comes from TCRdb applying MiXCR to the reads. Of roughly 14,000 distinct CDR3 sequences in the sample, 20% were seen once. The receptors here all came from a human patient who had a liver transplant. Some of the T cells might come from the graft donor.

The chain uses TRBV7-9 and TRBJ1-1; the D is unclear. The CDR3 spans 15 residues. V was shortened by 0 bases and J by 2 bases, with 10 bases between the two germline ends. Germline V lookup: CDR1 SEHNR, CDR2 FQNEAQ (reference sequence). CDR3 residues: CASSLAGRRNTEAFF. For the CDR3, the DNA is TGTGCCAGCAGCTTAGCAGGTCGGAGAAACACTGAAGCTTTCTTT.

This clonotype was seen a few times. V usage is TRBV18 and J usage is TRBJ1-1, with unresolved D. V was trimmed by 1 base and J by 1 base, leaving 10 bases between them. The CDR3 contains 15 residues. CDR1 and CDR2 from the germline V gene are KGHSH and LQKENI. Here the CDR3 DNA reads TGTGCCAGCTCACCACAACAGAGCGGGAACACTGAAGCTTTCTTT. Translation gives CASSPQQSGNTEAFF.

The chain employs TRBV19 and TRBJ1-6; 9 bases are shared with TRBD1. The CDR3 extends over 14 amino acids. Per germline, CDR1 LNHDA and CDR2 SQIVND (reference sequence). V lost 7 bases and J lost 6; bases outside the gene matches: 4. The CDR3 nucleotides read TGTGCCAGTAAAGGGACAGGGACTAATTCACCCCTCCACTTT. This sequence encodes CASKGTGTNSPLHF.

This clonotype has a count of ten or more. This sequence joins TRBV7-2 and TRBJ1-1; D remains unclear. This CDR3 comprises 14 residues. V shed 3 bases and J shed 4 bases, with 12 bases lying between them. Germline CDR1 SGHTA, CDR2 FQGNSA. In nucleotides, the CDR3 is TGTGCCAGCAGCTTCACTCCTAGGGTCACTGAAGCTTTCTTT. This codes for CASSFTPRVTEAFF.

This clonotype has a handful of counts. This rearrangement joins TRBV27 to TRBJ2-2; D perhaps matches TRBD2 (6 bases). CDR1 MNHEY and CDR2 SMNVEV come from the germline V gene (reference sequence). This CDR3 has 15 amino acids. Trimming took off 5 bases at V and 4 bases at J, with 14 bases between the two ends. The CDR3 is CASSPRGISTGELFF. As DNA, the CDR3 is TGTGCCAGCAGTCCCCGGGGGATAAGCACCGGGGAGCTGTTTTTT.

The CDR3 region has the DNA TGTGCCAGCAGTTCCGGGACAGGGTATAGCAATGAGCAGTTCTTC. This sequence encodes CASSSGTGYSNEQFF. This chain uses TRBV6-5 with TRBJ2-1, with 9 bases matching TRBD1. The trim removed 4 bases at V and 6 bases at J, leaving 7 bases unmatched. This CDR3 region has 15 residues. Germline V gene sequence: CDR1 MNHEY, CDR2 SVGAGI.

This clonotype was counted many times. V and J are TRBV29-1 and TRBJ1-2; 9 nucleotides agree with TRBD1. V trimming: 6 bases; J trimming: 8 bases; junction bases outside the gene matches: 4. CDR1 and CDR2 from the germline V gene are SQVTM and ANQGSEA. There are 11 residues in the CDR3. The CDR3: CSVGTGFGYTF. The CDR3 coding sequence is TGCAGCGTCGGGACAGGGTTCGGCTACACCTTC.

By share of the sample, this clonotype is medium-sized. The chain joins TRBV27 to TRBJ1-6; D is possibly TRBD1 (5 bases). The length of the CDR3 is 16 residues. Germline V CDR1 and CDR2: MNHEY, SMNVEV (reference sequence). V gave up 6 bases and J gave up 8 bases, with 20 bases separating them. The CDR3 DNA is TGTGCCAGCAGCCACAGACAGAGTGTCCTGCATTCACCCCTCCACTTT. Residues: CASSHRQSVLHSPLHF.

V and J are TRBV10-3 and TRBJ1-3; no reliable D call. The CDR3 spans 12 residues. V shed 10 bases and J shed 0 bases, with 7 bases lying between them. CDR1 and CDR2 from the germline V gene are ENHRY and SYGVKD. CDR3 sequence (DNA): TGTGCCACTCAGAGCTCTGGAAACACCATATATTTT. It translates to CATQSSGNTIYF.

This clonotype was detected many times. The J gene is TRBJ1-4, the V gene TRBV18; 7 bases are a match to TRBD1. The CDR3 has 15 amino acids. CDR1 and CDR2 (germline): KGHSH, LQKENI. V trimming: 1 base; J trimming: 3 bases; junction bases outside the gene matches: 2. The CDR3 sequence is CASSPQQGPNEKLFF. The CDR3 nucleotides are TGTGCCAGCTCACCACAACAGGGGCCTAATGAAAAACTGTTTTTT.

This clonotype turned up a few times. This chain joins TRBV18 and TRBJ1-4; perhaps TRBD1 as D (6 bases). Germline V gene sequence: CDR1 KGHSH, CDR2 LQKENI. The CDR3 loop spans 15 amino acids. Trimming shortened V by 0 bases and J by 4 bases, and 9 bases separated the two germline ends. CDR3 bases: TGTGCCAGCTCACCACCAGGACAGAGTAATGAAAAACTGTTTTTT. Protein: CASSPPGQSNEKLFF.

This clonotype came up a few times. The V call is TRBV20-1, the J call TRBJ1-6; D might be TRBD1 (5 bases). The CDR3 runs to 13 residues. CDR1 is DFQATT, CDR2 SNEGSKA, per germline (reference sequence). The ends were cut back, 3 bases at V and 6 bases at J, with 9 bases in the middle. The CDR3 loop is CSASGQGNSPLHF. The CDR3 DNA reads as TGCAGTGCTAGTGGCCAGGGTAATTCACCCCTCCACTTT.

The chain combines TRBV5-4 with TRBJ1-6; no definite D call. V lost 3 bases, J lost 3 bases, and 7 bases lay in between. The CDR3 is 14 residues long. Germline-derived CDR1 and CDR2 are SGHNT and YYREEE (reference sequence). The CDR3 is CASSSGRYNSPLHF. CDR3 coding DNA: TGTGCCAGCAGCTCTGGACGCTATAATTCACCCCTCCACTTT.

The sample holds a few counts of this clonotype. The rearrangement joins TRBV27 to TRBJ1-4; D is possibly TRBD1 (6 bases). There are 15 residues in the CDR3. V lost 5 bases and J lost 7, with 17 bases in between. In germline, CDR1 is MNHEY, CDR2 SMNVEV (reference sequence). This CDR3 is CASSPYREWSEKLFF. CDR3 nucleotides: TGTGCCAGCAGTCCATACAGGGAGTGGAGTGAAAAACTGTTTTTT. Full variable domain (rest looked up from reference TRBV27 and TRBJ1-4): EAQVTQNPRYLITVTGKKLTVTCSQNMNHEYMSWYRQDPGLGLRQIYYSMNVEVTDKGDVPEGYKVSRKEKRNFPLILESPSPNQTSLYFCASSPYREWSEKLFFGSGTQLSVL.

This clonotype was detected many times. The V gene is TRBV19, the J gene TRBJ1-6, with TRBD1 matching over 8 bases. The J segment lost 0 bases and the V segment lost 5 bases, leaving 6 bases of the junction unmatched. This CDR3 contains 17 residues. Germline V gives CDR1 LNHDA, CDR2 SQIVND (reference sequence). CDR3 nucleotides: TGTGCCAGTAGTCCCTCCGGGACAGGCTCCTATAATTCACCCCTCCACTTT. Translation gives CASSPSGTGSYNSPLHF.

On this clonotype itself: A much larger clone differs by one base, so this may be a read error. The V and J genes are TRBV5-1 and TRBJ1-6, with a tentative D call TRBD1 (5 bases). V was clipped by 1 base and J by 6 bases, with 14 bases between them. Germline CDR1 is SGHRS and CDR2 is YFSETQ. The CDR3 contains 16 residues. Here the CDR3 DNA reads TGCGCCAGCAGCTTGAGGGCAGGGAATCGTAATTCACCCCTCCACTTT. It translates to CASSLRAGNRNSPLHF. The full variable domain, with the rest looked up from reference TRBV5-1 and TRBJ1-6, is KAGVTQTPRYLIKTRGQQVTLSCSPISGHRSVSWYQQTPGQGLQFLFEYFSETQRNKGNFPGRFSGRQFSNSRSEMNVSTLELGDSALYLCASSLRAGNRNSPLHFGNGTRLTVT.

This clonotype is medium-sized. J is TRBJ1-5 and V is TRBV19; 9 nucleotides match TRBD1. After removal of 5 bases from V and 2 bases from J, the junction contained 13 bases not matched to a gene. This CDR3 region has 18 residues. In germline, CDR1 is LNHDA, CDR2 SQIVND (reference sequence). CDR3: CASSGHGTGIKGNQPQHF. The CDR3 bases are TGTGCCAGTAGTGGCCACGGGACAGGGATTAAGGGCAATCAGCCCCAGCATTTT.

This clonotype is medium-sized (0.01 to 0.1%). V is TRBV10-3 and J is TRBJ1-1, with unresolved D. This CDR3 spans 15 amino acids. V was cut by 5 bases and J by 7 bases, with 20 bases left in between. Germline loops: CDR1 ENHRY, CDR2 SYGVKD. CDR3 in amino acids: CAISPSRAGKGEAFF. CDR3 coding DNA: TGTGCCATCAGTCCATCCCGGGCAGGCAAAGGTGAAGCTTTCTTT.

The V and J genes are TRBV12-3 or TRBV12-4 and TRBJ1-4; tentatively, D is TRBD1 (5 bases). This CDR3 is 13 amino acids long. V was pared by 7 bases and J by 12 bases, with 18 bases between. This chain's CDR3 is CASTTLDGGELFF. The DNA of the CDR3 is TGTGCCAGCACCACCCTGGACGGGGGGGAACTGTTTTTT.

This clonotype was found a few times. The chain uses TRBV11-2 and TRBJ1-5; perhaps TRBD1 as D (5 bases). The germline V and J ends were trimmed by 3 bases and 2 bases, with 17 bases remaining between them. The germline gives CDR1 SGHAT, CDR2 FQNNGV. This CDR3 region has 17 residues. CDR3 DNA: TGTGCCAGCAGCTTGGGGCCCTCCTCGAGGGGCAATCAGCCCCAGCATTTT. Translation gives CASSLGPSSRGNQPQHF.

The genes are TRBV6-1 and TRBJ2-3, with D perhaps TRBD2 (6 bases). Looked up from germline, CDR1 is MNHNS and CDR2 is SASEGT. Trimming left V 3 bases short and J 6 bases short, with 13 bases between. The CDR3 extends over 14 amino acids. This chain's CDR3 is CASSEGGGADTQYF. The CDR3 bases are TGTGCCAGCAGTGAGGGTGGAGGGGCGGATACGCAGTATTTT.

This clonotype was seen a handful of times. The V and J genes are TRBV6-1 and TRBJ1-6; 7 nucleotides line up with TRBD1. The trim removed 7 bases at V and 7 bases at J, leaving 7 bases unmatched. The CDR3 loop spans 14 amino acids. Germline loops: CDR1 MNHNS, CDR2 SASEGT. CDR3 loop: CASTYRGGNSPLHF. CDR3 DNA: TGTGCCAGCACCTACAGGGGAGGCAATTCACCCCTCCACTTT.

The chain carries TRBV25-1 and TRBJ1-5; tentative D call: TRBD1 (5 bases). V gave up 5 bases and J gave up 0 bases, with 14 bases separating them. Per germline, CDR1 MGHDK and CDR2 SYGVNS. The CDR3 consists of 16 residues. CDR3 sequence reads: CASSLDRQSSNQPQHF. DNA of the CDR3: TGTGCCAGCAGTTTGGATCGACAGAGTAGCAATCAGCCCCAGCATTTT.

This clonotype is medium-sized by share. This rearrangement joins TRBV18 to TRBJ2-7; D is uncertain. V dropped 3 bases and J dropped 6 bases, with 18 bases sitting between them. The CDR3 contains 15 residues. The germline V gene has CDR1 KGHSH and CDR2 LQKENI. The CDR3 DNA follows: TGTGCCAGCTCACCCAGAAGTACCGTACAAGGCGAGCAGTACTTC. Translating it yields CASSPRSTVQGEQYF.

This clonotype was observed at least ten times. J is TRBJ1-5 and V is TRBV29-1; 8 nucleotides agree with TRBD1. CDR3 length: 13 amino acids. The germline gives CDR1 SQVTM, CDR2 ANQGSEA. J was trimmed by 6 bases and V by 5 bases; bases with no gene match: 6. Here the CDR3 reads CSVLQGASQPQHF. For the CDR3, the DNA is TGCAGCGTTTTGCAGGGGGCGAGTCAGCCCCAGCATTTT.

This clonotype came up a few times. This chain uses TRBV28 with TRBJ1-6, with 10 positions matching TRBD1. Germline V gene data show CDR1 as MDHEN and CDR2 as SYDVKM. Germline trimming cut 6 bases from V and 7 bases from J; bases unmatched to any gene: 6. The CDR3 spans 15 residues. DNA of the CDR3: TGTGCCAGCAGGGGAGGACAGGGGGAGAATTCACCCCTCCACTTT. It yields the protein CASRGGQGENSPLHF. The variable domain in full, with the rest retrieved from reference TRBV28 and TRBJ1-6, is DVKVTQSSRYLVKRTGEKVFLECVQDMDHENMFWYRQDPGLGLRLIYFSYDVKMKEKGDIPEGYSVSREKKERFSLILESASTNQTSMYLCASRGGQGENSPLHFGNGTRLTVT.

In its sample, this clonotype was seen a few times. The rearrangement links TRBV5-6 to TRBJ1-2; D might be TRBD1 (6 bases). The CDR3 has 14 amino acids. CDR1 and CDR2 (germline): SGHDT, YYEEEE. The V end was cut by 2 bases, the J end by 2 bases, with 10 bases between. CDR3 sequence reads: CASSFAQGNYGYTF. CDR3 in DNA: TGTGCCAGCAGCTTTGCCCAGGGGAACTATGGCTACACCTTC. Drawing the rest from reference TRBV5-6 and TRBJ1-2, the complete variable domain is DAGVTQSPTHLIKTRGQQVTLRCSPKSGHDTVSWYQQALGQGPQFIFQYYEEEERQRGNFPDRFSGHQFPNYSSELNVNALLLGDSALYLCASSFAQGNYGYTFGSGTRLTVV.

The V and J genes are TRBV28 and TRBJ1-2; TRBD1 matches at 8 bases. The CDR3 has 12 amino acids. Trimming cost V 7 bases and J 6 bases; bases outside gene matches: 4. Germline V gene data show CDR1 as MDHEN and CDR2 as SYDVKM. DNA for the CDR3: TGTGCCAGCACCCTGGACAGGGATGGCTACACCTTC. It specifies CASTLDRDGYTF.

In this sample, this clonotype turned up many times. The chain uses TRBV24-1 and TRBJ1-2; 10 bases fit TRBD1. The CDR3 length is 13 residues. Germline CDR1 KGHDR, CDR2 SFDVKD. V lost 4 bases, J lost 13 bases, and 8 bases stayed unmatched. CDR3 nucleotides: TGTGCCACCAGTGAGACCGGGACAGGGGCCTTCACCTTC. Its protein product is CATSETGTGAFTF.

This clonotype was detected only once. This sequence may be a read error, since a much larger clone differs from it by one base. The rearrangement uses TRBV5-6 and TRBJ1-1; no clear D gene. Trimming shortened V by 5 bases and J by 0 bases, and 8 bases separated the two germline ends. The germline V gene encodes CDR1 SGHDT and CDR2 YYEEEE. The CDR3 has 13 amino acids. The CDR3 sequence is CASRERLNTEAFF. CDR3 coding DNA: TGTGCCAGCAGGGAACGGCTGAACACTGAAGCTTTCTTT.